This TCR beta chain was retrieved from a study of blood T cell repertoires in COVID-19. Looking at the study overall: The United States, Italy and Spain were the sources of the acute and convalescent COVID-19 samples. PBMCs, B-cell-depleted T cells, or T cells were the source of the cDNA or gDNA that made up the material.

TCRdb's table, derived via immunoSEQ multiplex PCR, lists solely in-frame clones and lacks some. This repertoire shows about 88,000 clones, about nine tenths found once; its top ten account for about 16%. This CDR3 region has 12 residues. V was clipped by 5 bases and J by 10 bases, with 12 bases between them. From germline, CDR1 is MDHEN and CDR2 SYDVKM. The sample taken for sequencing was peripheral blood. This TCR was sampled from a male donor with acute or convalescent COVID-19. The chain employs TRBV28 and TRBJ2-1; D may be TRBD1 (5 bases). The CDR3 spells CASSGRVDEQFF. The CDR3 DNA follows: TGTGCCAGCAGTGGCAGGGTGGACGAGCAGTTCTTC.